The TCR beta chain under discussion was sequenced for a study of OX40 agonist ivuxolimab in advanced cancers. With 3 bases removed from V and 0 bases from J, the gap between germline ends came to 7 bases. Germline V gene sequence: CDR1 SGHTA, CDR2 FQGNSA. This CDR3 comprises 14 residues. Assay: immunoSEQ multiplex PCR; the TCRdb copy retains only in-frame clones and omits some. Of 150,000 to 180,000 clones in the sample, 94% are singletons; the top ten hold about 0.31%. The sample consisted of CD4+ or CD8+ T cells sorted from blood, taken in a trial of the OX40 agonist ivuxolimab. This sequence was found in an adult with an advanced solid tumor such as melanoma, head and neck, liver or kidney cancer. The chain employs TRBV7-2 and TRBJ2-3; D unresolved. The CDR3 DNA follows: TGTGCCAGCAGCTTGATCACTAGCACAGATACGCAGTATTTT. Protein sequence: CASSLITSTDTQYF.